Given below is one T cell receptor beta chain in context. Here immunoSEQ multiplex PCR was the method, and the copy in TCRdb shows in-frame clones only, minus some. The table includes 510,000 or so clones, 87% detected once. This sample is drawn from a study of Ad26.COV2.S vaccination and SARS-CoV-2 variants. Germline V lookup: CDR1 SGDLS, CDR2 YYNGEE. Trimming pared 3 bases from V and 7 bases from J, leaving 14 bases between. The CDR3 is made up of 14 amino acids. Treatment of the sample: around 19 received Ad26.COV2.S at low or high dose, single or two shots; about 5 received placebo; per-sample allocation not given. Each sample was drawn 63 days after the first injection (of vaccine or placebo).

The starting material was peripheral blood, obtained in a trial of Ad26.COV2.S vaccine versus placebo. This TCR was sampled from a person between 18 and 65 years old who received the Ad26.COV2.S COVID-19 vaccine or a placebo. This rearrangement joins TRBV9 to TRBJ1-5, with D possibly matching TRBD1 (6 bases). CDR3 nucleotide sequence: TGTGCCAGCAGCGGAAACAGGGCCGACCAGCCCCAGCATTTT. Amino acid sequence: CASSGNRADQPQHF.